The 18 T cell receptor beta chains listed next were all sequenced from one sample in a study of shared clonotypes between healthy human individuals. TCRdb keeps only in-frame clones here, not all; method: immunoSEQ multiplex PCR. The sample holds some 2,000,000 clones, approximately 96% seen once. Specimen: naive CD4+ T cells sorted from blood. The subset here: CD45RA+ positively selected. These TCRs come from a man aged 18-30 years in good health.

The V gene is TRBV18, the J gene TRBJ2-1; unclear D gene. The germline CDR1 and CDR2 sequences are KGHSH and LQKENI. This CDR3 is built from 16 residues. The germline V and J ends were trimmed by 3 bases and 2 bases, with 14 bases remaining between them. The CDR3 bases are TGTGCCAGCTCACCGTATCTGGAAATCGCCTACAATGAGCAGTTCTTC. It is translated as CASSPYLEIAYNEQFF.

The rearrangement joins TRBV5-1 to TRBJ2-5; possibly TRBD1 for D (6 bases). Germline CDR1 SGHRS, CDR2 YFSETQ. The CDR3 extends over 13 amino acids. Trimming removed 4 bases at V and 3 bases at J, with 10 bases between. In nucleotides, the CDR3 is TGCGCCAGCAGCATATCAGGGGAAGAGACCCAGTACTTC. Encoded protein: CASSISGEETQYF.

The gene calls are TRBV27 and TRBJ2-7; D not resolved. This CDR3 comprises 14 residues. CDR1 is MNHEY, CDR2 SMNVEV, per germline (reference sequence). Trimming took off 4 bases at V and 0 bases at J, with 10 bases between the two ends. The DNA of the CDR3 is TGTGCCAGCAGTTCCTGGACGGACTCCTACGAGCAGTACTTC. This translates into CASSSWTDSYEQYF.

This sequence joins TRBV30 and TRBJ2-7; tentative D call: TRBD2 (5 bases). The CDR3 is made up of 13 amino acids. Germline CDR1 reads GTSNPN; CDR2 reads SVGIG (reference sequence). The ends were cut back, 4 bases at V and 5 bases at J, with 15 bases in the middle. DNA of the CDR3: TGTGCCTGGACGTCTCGGGGTACCCACGAGCAGTACTTC. It translates to CAWTSRGTHEQYF.

V usage is TRBV19 and J usage is TRBJ2-1, with 11 nucleotides matching TRBD2. Germline V gene sequence: CDR1 LNHDA, CDR2 SQIVND (reference sequence). This CDR3 has 15 residues. V lost 6 bases, J lost 7 bases, and 8 bases stayed unmatched. CDR3 sequence reads: CASRQLAGVENEQFF. The CDR3 nucleotides are TGTGCCAGTAGGCAACTAGCGGGAGTTGAAAATGAGCAGTTCTTC.

Turning to this clone: This sample includes further DNA sequences coding for the same CDR3. The chain combines TRBV18 with TRBJ2-7, with 8 bases lining up with TRBD1. V trimming: 3 bases; J trimming: 1 base; junction bases outside the gene matches: 5. Germline assignment: CDR1 KGHSH and CDR2 LQKENI. This CDR3 comprises 15 residues. For the CDR3, the DNA is TGTGCCAGCTCACCGGCCACAGGGGGGTCCTACGAGCAGTACTTC. Protein product: CASSPATGGSYEQYF. Filled out from reference TRBV18 and TRBJ2-7, the complete variable domain reads NAGVMQNPRHLVRRRGQEARLRCSPMKGHSHVYWYRQLPEEGLKFMVYLQKENIIDESGMPKERFSAEFPKEGPSILRIQQVVRGDSAAYFCASSPATGGSYEQYFGPGTRLTVT.

This rearrangement joins TRBV5-1 to TRBJ2-7, with 7 nucleotides matching TRBD2. V lost 4 bases, J lost 4 bases, and 14 bases stayed unmatched. Germline-derived CDR1 and CDR2 are SGHRS and YFSETQ. This CDR3 comprises 16 residues. This chain's CDR3 is CASSLRSGASQYEQYF. Here the CDR3 DNA reads TGCGCCAGCAGCCTAAGGAGCGGGGCGTCCCAATACGAGCAGTACTTC.

This chain connects TRBV25-1 to TRBJ1-2; 7 nucleotides match TRBD1. Looked up from germline, CDR1 is MGHDK and CDR2 is SYGVNS. The junction had 13 bases not matched to a gene; V was cut back by 6 bases and J by 0 bases. The CDR3 sequence is 17 residues long. This chain's CDR3 is CASSPSEPGQSNYGYTF. CDR3 coding DNA: TGTGCCAGCAGCCCCTCGGAGCCGGGACAGTCTAACTATGGCTACACCTTC.

The V and J genes are TRBV12-1 and TRBJ2-5; TRBD2, the table's D call, was not compared with the DNA. TRBV12-1 is marked as a pseudogene. The CDR3 loop spans 15 amino acids. CDR3 amino acids: CASSFLASDQETQYF. The CDR3 region has the DNA TGTGCCAGCAGCTTTTTAGCGTCGGACCAAGAGACCCAGTACTTC.

In the case of this clone: The same CDR3 arises from other DNA sequences in this sample as well. The genes are TRBV6-1 and TRBJ1-3, with 9 bases identical to TRBD1. The V gene's germline CDR1 is MNHNS and CDR2 SASEGT. The CDR3 has 15 amino acids. V shed 4 bases and J 1 base; nucleotides not matched to a gene: 2. The CDR3 nucleotides read TGTGCCAGCAGTGCGACAGGGGGTTCTGGAAACACCATATATTTT. As protein: CASSATGGSGNTIYF.

The J gene is TRBJ1-2, the V gene TRBV18, with a possible D match to TRBD1 (5 bases). The CDR3 spans 15 residues. The V and J ends lost 1 base and 6 bases respectively, with 15 bases between them. Germline loops: CDR1 KGHSH, CDR2 LQKENI. The CDR3, as DNA: TGTGCCAGCTCACCACAGGCACAGGTGGGGAATGGCTACACCTTC. Amino acids: CASSPQAQVGNGYTF.

V usage is TRBV7-2 and J usage is TRBJ1-5, with a weak D call TRBD1 (5 bases). Germline lookup yields CDR1 SGHTA and CDR2 FQGNSA. The CDR3 totals 16 residues. V was clipped by 1 base and J by 7 bases, with 17 bases between them. CDR3 in DNA: TGTGCCAGCAGCTTAGATCCGGGGCAGGGTGGGCAGCCCCAGCATTTT. Amino acid sequence: CASSLDPGQGGQPQHF.

The chain has TRBV12-2 and TRBJ2-3; the DNA was not compared with TRBD2, the D call given in the table. TRBV12-2 is given as a pseudogene. The CDR3 length is 14 residues. The CDR3 spells CASRDLAGGDTQYF. CDR3 nucleotide sequence: TGTGCAAGTCGCGACCTAGCGGGAGGAGATACGCAGTATTTT.

This clone has a single count. V is TRBV5-5 and J is TRBJ2-3; 7 bases agree with TRBD1. The CDR3 extends over 13 amino acids. Germline V gene lookup returns CDR1 SGHKS and CDR2 YYEKEE (reference sequence). The V segment lost 6 bases and the J segment 2 bases; nucleotides outside the gene matches: 3. CDR3 sequence reads: CASTGQLTDTQYF. DNA of the CDR3: TGTGCCAGCACGGGACAGCTCACAGATACGCAGTATTTT.

The V call is TRBV7-8, the J call TRBJ1-3; no firm D call. V was clipped by 2 bases and J by 1 base, with 9 bases between them. From germline, CDR1 is SGHVS and CDR2 FQNEAQ. This CDR3 is built from 15 residues. CDR3 region: CASSLSGSSGNTIYF. The DNA for the CDR3 is TGTGCCAGCAGCTTATCGGGTAGTTCTGGAAACACCATATATTTT.

The chain links TRBV18 to TRBJ1-1; 8 bases align to TRBD1. V was clipped by 6 bases and J by 4 bases; unmatched bases: 13. The CDR3 consists of 16 residues. The germline V gene encodes CDR1 KGHSH and CDR2 LQKENI. The chain's CDR3 is CASSPEQGAQSTEAFF. In DNA, the CDR3 is TGTGCCAGCTCTCCCGAGCAGGGGGCGCAGAGCACTGAAGCTTTCTTT.

This clone showed up just once. The chain is built from TRBV10-2 and TRBJ2-3, with D tentatively TRBD2 (5 bases). V dropped 4 bases and J dropped 1 base, with 18 bases sitting between them. The CDR3 loop spans 17 amino acids. Germline loops: CDR1 WSHSY, CDR2 SAAADI. CDR3 DNA: TGCGCCAGCAGTGCCGAGGGTCCGTTATGGGGCACAGATACGCAGTATTTT. It encodes CASSAEGPLWGTDTQYF.

The rearrangement links TRBV27 to TRBJ2-7, with D possibly matching TRBD1 (6 bases). V lost 4 bases and J lost 1, with 14 bases in between. The CDR3 totals 15 residues. Germline lookup yields CDR1 MNHEY and CDR2 SMNVEV (reference sequence). The CDR3 nucleotides read TGTGCCAGCAGTTCCCTCCGGGACACTTCCTACGAGCAGTACTTC. As protein: CASSSLRDTSYEQYF.